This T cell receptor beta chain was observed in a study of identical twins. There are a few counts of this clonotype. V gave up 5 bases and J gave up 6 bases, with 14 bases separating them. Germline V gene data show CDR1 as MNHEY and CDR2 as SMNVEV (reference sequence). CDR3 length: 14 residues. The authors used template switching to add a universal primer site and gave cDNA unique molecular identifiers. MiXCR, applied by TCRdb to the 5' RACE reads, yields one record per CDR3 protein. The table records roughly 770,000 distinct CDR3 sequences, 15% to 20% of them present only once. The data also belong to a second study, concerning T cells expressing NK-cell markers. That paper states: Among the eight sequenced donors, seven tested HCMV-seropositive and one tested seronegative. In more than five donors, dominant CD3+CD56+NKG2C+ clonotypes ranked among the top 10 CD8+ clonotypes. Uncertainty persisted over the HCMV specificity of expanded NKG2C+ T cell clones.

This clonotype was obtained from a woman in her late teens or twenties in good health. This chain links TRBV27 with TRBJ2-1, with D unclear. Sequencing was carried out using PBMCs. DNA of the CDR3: TGTGCCAGCAGTCTCCGGGCCCAGTTCAATGAGCAGTTCTTC. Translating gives CASSLRAQFNEQFF.